The 21 T cell receptor beta chains listed next were all sequenced from one sample in a study of blood T cell repertoires in COVID-19. The table came from immunoSEQ multiplex PCR; TCRdb's copy has only in-frame clones and leaves some out. In the table there are over 75,000 clones, approximately 85% of which are singletons. Sample: peripheral blood. These receptors were collected from a human donor in a cohort sampled during active COVID-19.

The chain carries TRBV2 and TRBJ2-3, with TRBD2 as a possible D gene (5 bases). The CDR3 runs to 13 residues. Germline V gene data show CDR1 as SNHLY and CDR2 as FYNNEI. V lost 7 bases and J 2 bases, leaving 10 bases between the germline ends. CDR3 region: CASTTGYTDTQYF. The CDR3 DNA reads as TGTGCCAGCACTACGGGGTACACAGATACGCAGTATTTT.

DNA for the CDR3: TGTGCCAGCAGCCCTGGACAGGGTCCCTACGAGCAGTACTTC. Translated: CASSPGQGPYEQYF. The gene calls are TRBV7-2 and TRBJ2-7; TRBD1 agrees at 8 bases. Trimming took 5 bases from V and 2 from J; bases not matched to a gene: 5. CDR3 length equals 14 residues. Germline values: CDR1 SGHTA, CDR2 FQGNSA.

In the case of this clone: One end of the junction varies from germline; a read error may be responsible. This rearrangement joins TRBV12-3 or TRBV12-4 to TRBJ1-1, with D possibly TRBD1 on 6 matching bases. The CDR3 covers 13 residues. This CDR3 is CASSFRRDTGAFF. The DNA of the CDR3 is TGTGCCAGCAGTTTTCGCAGGGACACTGGAGCTTTCTTT.

V is TRBV4-1 and J is TRBJ2-7, with TRBD2 matching 7 bases. The J segment lost 5 bases and the V segment lost 1 base, leaving 5 bases of the junction unmatched. CDR1 is MGHRA, CDR2 YSYEKL, per germline. The CDR3 spans 14 residues. The CDR3 DNA follows: TGCGCCAGCAGCCAAGCGGGGAGGGAGCACGAGCAGTACTTC. Its protein is CASSQAGREHEQYF.

Note on this clone: The sample holds other DNA sequences that translate to the same CDR3. The CDR3 region is CASSQDLRGGNQPQHF. The CDR3 bases are TGCGCCAGCAGCCAAGATCTCAGGGGCGGCAATCAGCCCCAGCATTTT. The chain couples TRBV4-3 to TRBJ1-5; D perhaps matches TRBD1 (6 bases). This CDR3 spans 16 amino acids. Trimming left V 0 bases short and J 2 bases short, with 11 bases between. Germline V gene sequence: CDR1 LGHNA, CDR2 YSLEER.

The chain uses TRBV27 and TRBJ1-5; weak D call: TRBD1 (6 bases). CDR3 length equals 14 residues. Germline V gene lookup returns CDR1 MNHEY and CDR2 SMNVEV (reference sequence). The ends were cut back, 2 bases at V and 3 bases at J, with 8 bases in the middle. Here the CDR3 DNA reads TGTGCCAGCAGTTTAACAGGGCTCAATCAGCCCCAGCATTTT. The encoded protein is CASSLTGLNQPQHF.

The chain employs TRBV7-9 and TRBJ2-7; 11 nucleotides line up with TRBD1. The CDR3 covers 14 residues. V trimming: 4 bases; J trimming: 7 bases; junction bases outside the gene matches: 6. Germline V gene lookup returns CDR1 SEHNR and CDR2 FQNEAQ (reference sequence). CDR3 nucleotides: TGTGCCAGCAGCTCCGGACAGGGGGCTGGTGAGCAGTACTTC. This sequence encodes CASSSGQGAGEQYF. The whole variable domain, remainder taken from reference TRBV7-9 and TRBJ2-7, is DTGVSQNPRHKITKRGQNVTFRCDPISEHNRLYWYRQTLGQGPEFLTYFQNEAQLEKSRLLSDRFSAERPKGSFSTLEIQRTEQGDSAMYLCASSSGQGAGEQYFGPGTRLTVT.

The V gene is TRBV4-1, the J gene TRBJ2-7, with TRBD2 matching over 12 bases. The V gene's germline CDR1 is MGHRA and CDR2 YSYEKL. This CDR3 region has 19 residues. With V trimmed by 0 bases and J by 2 bases, 11 bases remained unmatched. This CDR3 reads CASSQDRMLAGGTAYEQYF. The CDR3 DNA is TGCGCCAGCAGCCAAGATAGGATGCTAGCGGGAGGGACGGCCTACGAGCAGTACTTC.

The chain has TRBV6-2 or TRBV6-3 and TRBJ1-6; possibly TRBD1 for D (5 bases). This CDR3 is built from 16 residues. Germline-derived CDR1 and CDR2 are MNHEY and SVGEGT. Trimming shortened V by 2 bases and J by 6 bases, and 14 bases separated the two germline ends. CDR3 bases: TGTGCCAGCAGTTACGACAGACCAGACCTTAATTCACCCCTCCACTTT. This gives the protein CASSYDRPDLNSPLHF.

This clone has a single count. The chain is built from TRBV12-5 and TRBJ2-3; TRBD2 matches 10 bases. The CDR3 spans 19 residues. CDR1 and CDR2 (germline): LGHNT, FRNRAP. Trimming at V came to 1 base and at J to 6 bases, leaving 16 bases not matched to a gene. CDR3 protein: CASGLGPSGLAGDSDTQYF. In DNA form, the CDR3 reads TGTGCTAGTGGTTTGGGACCCTCTGGGCTAGCGGGGGATTCGGATACGCAGTATTTT.

The chain couples TRBV5-4 to TRBJ2-5; weak D call: TRBD2 (6 bases). The V gene's germline CDR1 is SGHNT and CDR2 YYREEE (reference sequence). CDR3 length: 18 amino acids. V was shortened by 1 base and J by 4 bases, with 23 bases between the two germline ends. The CDR3 sequence is CASSLSGPRRERGETQYF. The CDR3 DNA reads as TGTGCCAGCAGCTTGAGTGGGCCCCGTCGGGAGAGAGGAGAGACCCAGTACTTC.

The genes are TRBV6-5 and TRBJ2-7; 7 positions match TRBD2. The junction had 11 bases not matched to a gene; V was cut back by 10 bases and J by 2 bases. Germline V CDR1 and CDR2: MNHEY, SVGAGI. The CDR3 spans 14 residues. The CDR3 sequence: CATTEGRVAYEQYF. CDR3 in DNA: TGTGCCACCACAGAGGGGAGGGTGGCCTACGAGCAGTACTTC.

This chain connects TRBV6-5 to TRBJ2-7, with 8 bases lining up with TRBD2. This CDR3 has 13 amino acids. Germline V lookup: CDR1 MNHEY, CDR2 SVGAGI. The trim removed 10 bases at V and 2 bases at J, leaving 7 bases unmatched. The CDR3 bases are TGTGCCACCAAGACGGGGGGGGCCTACGAGCAGTACTTC. Translating gives CATKTGGAYEQYF.

The V and J genes are TRBV2 and TRBJ1-4; TRBD1 matches at 7 bases. The CDR3 is made up of 13 amino acids. The V and J ends lost 8 bases and 6 bases, in that order; junction bases with no gene match: 6. CDR1 SNHLY and CDR2 FYNNEI come from the germline V gene. CDR3 amino acids: CASSRQGYEKLFF. CDR3 nucleotide sequence: TGTGCCAGCTCGAGACAGGGTTATGAAAAACTGTTTTTT.

V is TRBV5-1 and J is TRBJ1-6; no firm D call. The germline V gene has CDR1 SGHRS and CDR2 YFSETQ. The CDR3 is 15 residues long. V lost 2 bases and J 9 bases, leaving 15 bases between the germline ends. The chain's CDR3 is CASSFGLEGSSPLHF. In DNA, the CDR3 is TGCGCCAGCAGCTTCGGGTTGGAGGGCAGTTCACCCCTCCACTTT.

The CDR3 protein is CASQTGGAGEQYF. In DNA form, the CDR3 reads TGTGCCAGTCAGACAGGGGGCGCGGGGGAGCAGTACTTC. The chain links TRBV19 to TRBJ2-7; 10 nucleotides align to TRBD1. J lost 7 bases, V lost 8 bases, and 8 bases had no gene match. Germline-derived CDR1 and CDR2 are LNHDA and SQIVND (reference sequence). This CDR3 is 13 amino acids long. The complete variable domain, with remaining parts taken from reference TRBV19 and TRBJ2-7, reads DGGITQSPKYLFRKEGQNVTLSCEQNLNHDAMYWYRQDPGQGLRLIYYSQIVNDFQKGDIAEGYSVSREKKESFPLTVTSAQKNPTAFYLCASQTGGAGEQYFGPGTRLTVT.

The chain employs TRBV27 and TRBJ2-7, with 7 bases that match TRBD2. CDR3 length equals 15 residues. Germline CDR1 MNHEY, CDR2 SMNVEV (reference sequence). J gave up 4 bases and V 5 bases, and 11 bases lay outside the gene matches. CDR3 nucleotide sequence: TGTGCCAGCAGTCCCGAAGCGGGACTCGTATACGAGCAGTACTTC. Protein product: CASSPEAGLVYEQYF.

The chain carries TRBV27 and TRBJ2-6; D unresolved. The CDR3 totals 15 residues. V was clipped by 4 bases and J by 0 bases, with 7 bases between them. Per the germline V gene, CDR1 is MNHEY and CDR2 is SMNVEV (reference sequence). CDR3 DNA sequence: TGTGCCAGCAGTTCGTCCTTCTCTGGGGCCAACGTCCTGACTTTC. Residues: CASSSSFSGANVLTF.

The J gene is TRBJ2-1, the V gene TRBV18, with D possibly being TRBD1 (6 bases). Trimming cost V 3 bases and J 7 bases, with 10 bases left between them. CDR3 size: 13 residues. Germline V CDR1 and CDR2: KGHSH, LQKENI. The CDR3 coding sequence is TGTGCCAGCTCACCCTTACAGGGAAATGAGCAGTTCTTC. It yields the protein CASSPLQGNEQFF.

The chain carries TRBV28 and TRBJ2-3; perhaps TRBD2 as D (5 bases). This CDR3 region has 15 residues. The germline V gene has CDR1 MDHEN and CDR2 SYDVKM. V lost 7 bases to trimming and J lost 0 bases, with 14 bases between them. The CDR3 region is CASTLLGWSTDTQYF. As DNA, the CDR3 is TGTGCCAGCACCCTACTAGGTTGGAGCACAGATACGCAGTATTTT. Combining the CDR3 with reference TRBV28 and TRBJ2-3 gives the whole variable domain DVKVTQSSRYLVKRTGEKVFLECVQDMDHENMFWYRQDPGLGLRLIYFSYDVKMKEKGDIPEGYSVSREKKERFSLILESASTNQTSMYLCASTLLGWSTDTQYFGPGTRLTVL.

This clone was picked up one time. The chain has TRBV28 and TRBJ2-3, with TRBD2 identical over 10 bases. This CDR3 has 16 amino acids. With V trimmed by 6 bases and J by 4 bases, 10 bases remained unmatched. Germline-derived CDR1 and CDR2 are MDHEN and SYDVKM. CDR3 region: CASSPPLAGRPDTQYF. The CDR3 DNA reads as TGTGCCAGCAGCCCGCCACTAGCGGGGCGTCCAGATACGCAGTATTTT.